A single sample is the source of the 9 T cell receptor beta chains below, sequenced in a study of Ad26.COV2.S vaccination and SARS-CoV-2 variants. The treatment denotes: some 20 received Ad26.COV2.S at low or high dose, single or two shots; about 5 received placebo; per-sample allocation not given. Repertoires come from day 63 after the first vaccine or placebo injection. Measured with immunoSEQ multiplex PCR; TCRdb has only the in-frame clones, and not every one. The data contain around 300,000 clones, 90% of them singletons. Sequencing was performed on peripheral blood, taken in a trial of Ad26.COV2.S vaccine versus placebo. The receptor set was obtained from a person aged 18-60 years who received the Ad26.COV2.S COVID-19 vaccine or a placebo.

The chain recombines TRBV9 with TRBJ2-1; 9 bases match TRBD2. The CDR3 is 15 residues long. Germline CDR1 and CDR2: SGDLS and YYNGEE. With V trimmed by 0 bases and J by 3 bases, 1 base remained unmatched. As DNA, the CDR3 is TGTGCCAGCAGCGTAGATAGCGGGAGCTACAATGAGCAGTTCTTC. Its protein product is CASSVDSGSYNEQFF.

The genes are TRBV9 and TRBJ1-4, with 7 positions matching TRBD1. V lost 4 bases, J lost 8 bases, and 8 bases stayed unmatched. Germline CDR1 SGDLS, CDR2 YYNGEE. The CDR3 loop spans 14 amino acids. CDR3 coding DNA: TGTGCCAGCAGCATAGGGGGCCGCGACGAAAAACTGTTTTTT. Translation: CASSIGGRDEKLFF.

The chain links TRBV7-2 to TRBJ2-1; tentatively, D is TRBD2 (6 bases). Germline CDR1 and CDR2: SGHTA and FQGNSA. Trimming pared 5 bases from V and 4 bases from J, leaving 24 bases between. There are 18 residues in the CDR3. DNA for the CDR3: TGTGCCAGCAGCCCCCGAGATCCGGGAGAAGTCCCGTACAATGAGCAGTTCTTC. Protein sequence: CASSPRDPGEVPYNEQFF.

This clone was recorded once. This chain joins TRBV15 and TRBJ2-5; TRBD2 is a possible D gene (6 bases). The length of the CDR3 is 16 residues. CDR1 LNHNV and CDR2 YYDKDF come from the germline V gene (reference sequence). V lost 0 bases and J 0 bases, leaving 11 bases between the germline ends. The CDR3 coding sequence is TGTGCCACCAGCAGAGATCGGGCGGGGTACCAAGAGACCCAGTACTTC. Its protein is CATSRDRAGYQETQYF. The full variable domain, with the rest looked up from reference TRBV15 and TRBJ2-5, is DAMVIQNPRYQVTQFGKPVTLSCSQTLNHNVMYWYQQKSSQAPKLLFHYYDKDFNNEADTPDNFQSRRPNTSFCFLDIRSPGLGDTAMYLCATSRDRAGYQETQYFGPGTRLLVL.

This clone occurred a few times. CDR3 in DNA: TGTGCCAGCAGCTTATTTATGAACACTGAAGCTTTCTTT. Protein sequence: CASSLFMNTEAFF. The gene calls are TRBV7-2 and TRBJ1-1; D remains unclear. Trimming left V 2 bases short and J 0 bases short, with 4 bases between. CDR3 size: 13 residues. Germline CDR1 is SGHTA and CDR2 is FQGNSA.

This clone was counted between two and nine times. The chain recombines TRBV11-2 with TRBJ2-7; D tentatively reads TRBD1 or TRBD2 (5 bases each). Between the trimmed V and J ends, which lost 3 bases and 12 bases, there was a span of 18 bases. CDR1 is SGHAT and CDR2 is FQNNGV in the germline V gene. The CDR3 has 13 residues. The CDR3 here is CASSLGTETRPYF. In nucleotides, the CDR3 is TGTGCCAGCAGCTTGGGGACGGAAACCCGACCGTACTTC. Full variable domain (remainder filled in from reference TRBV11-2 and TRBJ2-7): EAGVAQSPRYKIIEKRQSVAFWCNPISGHATLYWYQQILGQGPKLLIQFQNNGVVDDSQLPKDRFSAERLKGVDSTLKIQPAKLEDSAVYLCASSLGTETRPYFGPGTRLTVT.

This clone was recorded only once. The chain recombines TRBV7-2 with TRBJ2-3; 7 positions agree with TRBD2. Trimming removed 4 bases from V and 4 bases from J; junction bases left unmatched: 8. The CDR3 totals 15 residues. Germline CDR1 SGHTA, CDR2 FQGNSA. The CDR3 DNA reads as TGTGCCAGCAGCTCCAGGACTAGTAGGGCAGATACGCAGTATTTT. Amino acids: CASSSRTSRADTQYF.

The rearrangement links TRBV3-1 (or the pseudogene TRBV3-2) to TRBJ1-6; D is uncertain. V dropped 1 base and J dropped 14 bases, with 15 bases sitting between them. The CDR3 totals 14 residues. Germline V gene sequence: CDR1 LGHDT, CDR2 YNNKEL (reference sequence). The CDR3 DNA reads TGTGCCAGCAGCCAAGGATTGTTGCAGGAAGCCCTCCACTTT. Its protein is CASSQGLLQEALHF.

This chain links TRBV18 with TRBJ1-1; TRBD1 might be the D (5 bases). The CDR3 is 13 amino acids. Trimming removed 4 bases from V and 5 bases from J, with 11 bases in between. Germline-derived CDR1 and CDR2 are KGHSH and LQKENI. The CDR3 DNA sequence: TGTGCCAGCTCACAGGGGTTGGATACTGAAGCTTTCTTT. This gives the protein CASSQGLDTEAFF. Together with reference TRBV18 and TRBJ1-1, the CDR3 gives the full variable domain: NAGVMQNPRHLVRRRGQEARLRCSPMKGHSHVYWYRQLPEEGLKFMVYLQKENIIDESGMPKERFSAEFPKEGPSILRIQQVVRGDSAAYFCASSQGLDTEAFFGQGTRLTVV.